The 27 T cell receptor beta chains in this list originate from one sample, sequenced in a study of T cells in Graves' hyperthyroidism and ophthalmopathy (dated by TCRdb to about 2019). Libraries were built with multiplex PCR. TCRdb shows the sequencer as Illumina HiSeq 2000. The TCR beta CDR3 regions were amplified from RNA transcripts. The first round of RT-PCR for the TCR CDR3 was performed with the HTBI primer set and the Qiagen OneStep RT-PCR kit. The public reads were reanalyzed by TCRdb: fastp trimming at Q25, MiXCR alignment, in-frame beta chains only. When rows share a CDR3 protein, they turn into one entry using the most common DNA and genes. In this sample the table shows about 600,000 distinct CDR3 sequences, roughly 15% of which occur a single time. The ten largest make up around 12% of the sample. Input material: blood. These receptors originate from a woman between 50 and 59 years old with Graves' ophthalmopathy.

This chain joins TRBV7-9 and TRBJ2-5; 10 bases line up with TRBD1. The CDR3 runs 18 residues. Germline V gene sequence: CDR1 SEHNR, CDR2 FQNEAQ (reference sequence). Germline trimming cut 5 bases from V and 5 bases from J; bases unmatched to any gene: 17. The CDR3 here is CASSPQGTGEGLKETQYF. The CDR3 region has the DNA TGTGCCAGCAGCCCTCAGGGGACAGGGGAGGGCCTAAAGGAGACCCAGTACTTC. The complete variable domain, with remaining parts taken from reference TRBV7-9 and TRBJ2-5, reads DTGVSQNPRHKITKRGQNVTFRCDPISEHNRLYWYRQTLGQGPEFLTYFQNEAQLEKSRLLSDRFSAERPKGSFSTLEIQRTEQGDSAMYLCASSPQGTGEGLKETQYFGPGTRLLVL.

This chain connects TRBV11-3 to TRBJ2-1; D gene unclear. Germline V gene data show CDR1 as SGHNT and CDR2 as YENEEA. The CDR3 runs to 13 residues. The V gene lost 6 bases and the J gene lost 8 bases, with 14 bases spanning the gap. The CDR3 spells CASSPDPGYEQFF. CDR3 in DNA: TGTGCCAGCAGTCCAGACCCGGGCTATGAGCAGTTCTTC. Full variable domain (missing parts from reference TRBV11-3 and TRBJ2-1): EAGVVQSPRYKIIEKKQPVAFWCNPISGHNTLYWYLQNLGQGPELLIRYENEEAVDDSQLPKDRFSAERLKGVDSTLKIQPAELGDSAVYLCASSPDPGYEQFFGPGTRLTVL.

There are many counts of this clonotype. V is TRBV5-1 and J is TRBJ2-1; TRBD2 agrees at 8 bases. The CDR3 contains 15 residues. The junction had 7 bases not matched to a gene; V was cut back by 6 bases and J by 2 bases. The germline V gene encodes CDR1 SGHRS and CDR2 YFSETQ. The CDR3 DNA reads TGCGCCAGCAAGGAAACTAGCGGAACCTACAATGAGCAGTTCTTC. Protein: CASKETSGTYNEQFF.

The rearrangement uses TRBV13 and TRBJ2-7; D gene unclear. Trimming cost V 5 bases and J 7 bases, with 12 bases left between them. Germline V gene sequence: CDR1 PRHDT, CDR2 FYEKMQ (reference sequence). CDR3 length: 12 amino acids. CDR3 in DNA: TGTGCCAGCAGCACGTCCGGACCGGAGCAGTACTTC. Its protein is CASSTSGPEQYF.

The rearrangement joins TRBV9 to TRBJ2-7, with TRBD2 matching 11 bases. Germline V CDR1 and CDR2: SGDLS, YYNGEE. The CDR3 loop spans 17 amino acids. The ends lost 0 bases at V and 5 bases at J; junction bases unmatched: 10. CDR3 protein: CASSVGLAGGNFDEQYF. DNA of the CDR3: TGTGCCAGCAGCGTAGGGCTAGCGGGAGGTAACTTTGACGAGCAGTACTTC.

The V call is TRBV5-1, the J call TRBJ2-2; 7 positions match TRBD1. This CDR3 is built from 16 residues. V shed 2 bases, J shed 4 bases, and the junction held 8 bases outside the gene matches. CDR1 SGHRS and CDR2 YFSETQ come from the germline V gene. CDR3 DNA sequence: TGCGCCAGCAGCTTTTCCGGGACAGTTAGCACCGGGGAGCTGTTTTTT. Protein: CASSFSGTVSTGELFF. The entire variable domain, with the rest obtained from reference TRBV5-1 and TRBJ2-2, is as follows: KAGVTQTPRYLIKTRGQQVTLSCSPISGHRSVSWYQQTPGQGLQFLFEYFSETQRNKGNFPGRFSGRQFSNSRSEMNVSTLELGDSALYLCASSFSGTVSTGELFFGEGSRLTVL.

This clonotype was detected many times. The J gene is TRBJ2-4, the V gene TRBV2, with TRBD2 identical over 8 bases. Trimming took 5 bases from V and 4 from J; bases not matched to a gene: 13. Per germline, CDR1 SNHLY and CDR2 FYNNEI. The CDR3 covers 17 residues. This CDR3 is CASSRSMAGGGKNIQYF. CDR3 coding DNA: TGTGCCAGCAGTCGGAGTATGGCGGGAGGCGGTAAAAACATTCAGTACTTC.

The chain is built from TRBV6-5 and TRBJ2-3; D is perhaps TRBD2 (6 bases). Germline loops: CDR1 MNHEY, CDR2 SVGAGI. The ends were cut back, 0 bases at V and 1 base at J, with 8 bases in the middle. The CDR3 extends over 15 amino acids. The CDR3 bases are TGTGCCAGCAGTTACTCTTCTAGCGGCACAGATACGCAGTATTTT. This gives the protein CASSYSSSGTDTQYF.

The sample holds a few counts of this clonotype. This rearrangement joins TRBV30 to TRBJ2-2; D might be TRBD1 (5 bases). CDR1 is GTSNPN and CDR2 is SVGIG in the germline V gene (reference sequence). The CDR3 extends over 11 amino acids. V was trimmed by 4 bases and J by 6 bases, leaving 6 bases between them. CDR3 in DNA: TGTGCCTGGATCAGGGCCGGGGAGCTGTTTTTT. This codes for CAWIRAGELFF.

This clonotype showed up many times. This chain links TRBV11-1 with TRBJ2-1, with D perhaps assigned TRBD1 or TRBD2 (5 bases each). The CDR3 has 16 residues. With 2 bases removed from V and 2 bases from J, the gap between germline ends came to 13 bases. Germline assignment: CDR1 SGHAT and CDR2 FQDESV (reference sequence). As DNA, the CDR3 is TGTGCCAGCAGCTTATCGCTGGGGGTAACCTACAATGAGCAGTTCTTC. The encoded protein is CASSLSLGVTYNEQFF.

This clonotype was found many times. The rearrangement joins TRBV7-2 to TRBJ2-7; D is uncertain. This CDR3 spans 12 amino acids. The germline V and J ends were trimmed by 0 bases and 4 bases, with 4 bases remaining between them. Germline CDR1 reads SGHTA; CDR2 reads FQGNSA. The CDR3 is CASSLARYEQYF. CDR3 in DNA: TGTGCCAGCAGCTTAGCTCGGTACGAGCAGTACTTC.

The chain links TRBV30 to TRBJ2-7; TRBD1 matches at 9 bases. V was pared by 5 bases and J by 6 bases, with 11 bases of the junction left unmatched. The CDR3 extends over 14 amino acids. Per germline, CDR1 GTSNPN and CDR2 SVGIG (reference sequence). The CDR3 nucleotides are TGTGCCTGGGGTCGCACGGGACAGGGAACCGAGCAGTACTTC. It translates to CAWGRTGQGTEQYF.

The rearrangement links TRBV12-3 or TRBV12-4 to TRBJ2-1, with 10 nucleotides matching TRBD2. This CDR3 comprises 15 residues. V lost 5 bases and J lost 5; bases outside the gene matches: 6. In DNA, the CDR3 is TGTGCCAGCAGTCGAGCGGGAGGGCCTGACAATGAGCAGTTCTTC. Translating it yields CASSRAGGPDNEQFF.

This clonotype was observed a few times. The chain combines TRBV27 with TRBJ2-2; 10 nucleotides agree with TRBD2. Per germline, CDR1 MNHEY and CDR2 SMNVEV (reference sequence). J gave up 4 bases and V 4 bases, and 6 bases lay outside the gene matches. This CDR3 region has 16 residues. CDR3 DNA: TGTGCCAGCAGTTGGGCTAGCGGGAGTATCACCGGGGAGCTGTTTTTT. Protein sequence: CASSWASGSITGELFF.

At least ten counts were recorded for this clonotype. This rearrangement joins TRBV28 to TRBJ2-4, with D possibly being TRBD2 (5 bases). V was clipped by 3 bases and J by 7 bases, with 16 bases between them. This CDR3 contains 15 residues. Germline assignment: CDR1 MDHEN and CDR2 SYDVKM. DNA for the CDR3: TGTGCCAGCAGTTTGGTAGGCAGCGGCCCCAACATTCAGTACTTC. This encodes CASSLVGSGPNIQYF.

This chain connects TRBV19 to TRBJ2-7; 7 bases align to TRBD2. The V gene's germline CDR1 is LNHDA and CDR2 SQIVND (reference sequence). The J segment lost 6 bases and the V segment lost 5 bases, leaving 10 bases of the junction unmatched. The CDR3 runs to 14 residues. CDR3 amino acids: CASSPQAGTGEQYF. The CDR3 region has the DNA TGTGCCAGTAGTCCCCAAGCGGGAACGGGCGAGCAGTACTTC.

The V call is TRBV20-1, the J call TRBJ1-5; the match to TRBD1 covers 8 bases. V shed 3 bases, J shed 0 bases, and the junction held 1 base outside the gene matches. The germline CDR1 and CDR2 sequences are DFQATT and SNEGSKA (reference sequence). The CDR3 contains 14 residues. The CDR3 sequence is CSARDRDSNQPQHF. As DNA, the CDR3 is TGCAGTGCTAGGGACAGGGATAGCAATCAGCCCCAGCATTTT.

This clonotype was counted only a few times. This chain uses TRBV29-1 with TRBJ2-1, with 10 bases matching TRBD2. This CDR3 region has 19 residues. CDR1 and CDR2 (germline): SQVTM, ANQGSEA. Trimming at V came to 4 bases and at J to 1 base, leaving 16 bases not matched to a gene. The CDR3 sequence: CSVVYPLAGDYLSYNEQFF. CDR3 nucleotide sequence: TGCAGCGTTGTTTATCCGCTAGCGGGGGACTACCTATCCTACAATGAGCAGTTCTTC.

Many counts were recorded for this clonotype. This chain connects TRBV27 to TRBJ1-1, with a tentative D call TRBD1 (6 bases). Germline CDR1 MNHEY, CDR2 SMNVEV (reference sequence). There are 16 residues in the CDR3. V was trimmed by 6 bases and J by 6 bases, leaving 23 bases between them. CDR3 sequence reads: CASRGLRGGRGAEAFF. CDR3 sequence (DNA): TGTGCCAGCAGGGGTTTAAGAGGGGGGCGCGGCGCTGAAGCTTTCTTT.

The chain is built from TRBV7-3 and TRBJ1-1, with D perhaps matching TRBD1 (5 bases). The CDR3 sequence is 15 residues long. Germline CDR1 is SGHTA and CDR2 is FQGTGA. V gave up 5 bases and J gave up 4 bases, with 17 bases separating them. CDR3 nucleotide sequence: TGTGCCAGCAGCCCAAATCGGGGGGGGAGCACTGAAGCTTTCTTT. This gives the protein CASSPNRGGSTEAFF.

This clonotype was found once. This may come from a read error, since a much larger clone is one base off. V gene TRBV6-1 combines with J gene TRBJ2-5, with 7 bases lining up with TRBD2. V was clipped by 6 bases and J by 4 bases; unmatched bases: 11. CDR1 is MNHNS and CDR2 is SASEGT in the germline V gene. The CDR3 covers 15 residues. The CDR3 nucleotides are TGTGCCAGCAGAGGAAGCGGGGCTTATCGAGAGACCCAGTACTTC. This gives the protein CASRGSGAYRETQYF.

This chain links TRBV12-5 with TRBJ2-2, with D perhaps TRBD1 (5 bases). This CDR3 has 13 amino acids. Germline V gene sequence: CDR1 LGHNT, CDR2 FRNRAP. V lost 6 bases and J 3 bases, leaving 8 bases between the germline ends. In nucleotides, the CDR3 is TGTGCTAGTGGATCAGGGTACACCGGGGAGCTGTTTTTT. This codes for CASGSGYTGELFF.

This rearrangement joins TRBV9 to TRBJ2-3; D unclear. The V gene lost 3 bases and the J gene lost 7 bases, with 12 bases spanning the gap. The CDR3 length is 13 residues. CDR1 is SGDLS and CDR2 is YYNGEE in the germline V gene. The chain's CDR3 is CASSAAPQNTQYF. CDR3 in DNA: TGTGCCAGCAGCGCCGCTCCCCAGAATACGCAGTATTTT.

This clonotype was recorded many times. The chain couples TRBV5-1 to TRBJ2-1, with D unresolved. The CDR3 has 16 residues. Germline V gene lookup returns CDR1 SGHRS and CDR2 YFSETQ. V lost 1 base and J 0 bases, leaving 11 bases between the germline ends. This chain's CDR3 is CASSLSWANSYNEQFF. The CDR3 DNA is TGCGCCAGCAGCTTGTCTTGGGCCAACTCCTACAATGAGCAGTTCTTC.

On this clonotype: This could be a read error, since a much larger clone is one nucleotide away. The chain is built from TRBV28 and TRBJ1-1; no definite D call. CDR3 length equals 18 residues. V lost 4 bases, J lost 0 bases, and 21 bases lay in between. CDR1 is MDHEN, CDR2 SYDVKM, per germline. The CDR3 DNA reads TGTGCCAGCAGTTCAGGATTGCGCGGCGGGAGAATGAACACTGAAGCTTTCTTT. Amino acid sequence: CASSSGLRGGRMNTEAFF.

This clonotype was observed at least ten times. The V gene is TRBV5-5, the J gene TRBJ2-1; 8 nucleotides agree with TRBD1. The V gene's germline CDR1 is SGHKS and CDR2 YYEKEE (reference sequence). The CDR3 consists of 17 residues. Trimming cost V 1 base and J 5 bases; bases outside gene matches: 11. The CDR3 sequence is CASSLRYLGQVNNEQFF. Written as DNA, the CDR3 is TGTGCCAGCAGCTTGAGGTATCTGGGACAGGTTAACAATGAGCAGTTCTTC. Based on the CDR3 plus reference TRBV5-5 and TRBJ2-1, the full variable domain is DAGVTQSPTHLIKTRGQQVTLRCSPISGHKSVSWYQQVLGQGPQFIFQYYEKEERGRGNFPDRFSARQFPNYSSELNVNALLLGDSALYLCASSLRYLGQVNNEQFFGPGTRLTVL.

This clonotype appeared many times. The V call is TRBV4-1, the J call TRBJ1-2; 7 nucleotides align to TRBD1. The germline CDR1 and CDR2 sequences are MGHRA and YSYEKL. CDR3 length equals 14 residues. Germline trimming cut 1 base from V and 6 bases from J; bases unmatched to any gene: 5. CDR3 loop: CASSQGRDSHGYTF. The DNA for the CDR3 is TGCGCCAGCAGCCAAGGCCGGGACAGTCATGGCTACACCTTC.